This TCR beta chain was sequenced during a study of tumor-infiltrating lymphocytes in primary liver carcinoma. The wider study: Patients included men and women of 30 to 69 years. Tumors were stage T1-T3 N0M0, about 4 to 11 cm across. Notes on the study in general: Blood fell significantly below tumors in its top-250-clone fraction (p = 0.039).

The input was approximately 0.45 ug total RNA; TCR beta cDNA was made from it with a constant-region primer. Employing slightly modified ARM-PCR, three nested multiplex PCR rounds were run, and these gave rise to the TCR beta libraries. The first two PCR rounds used TRBV1-TRBV30 forward primers with a C-beta reverse primer, around 10 cycles each. TCRdb re-derived calls from the multiplex PCR reads in MiXCR, one entry per CDR3 protein. The data contain approximately 300,000 distinct CDR3 sequences, approximately 60% of them singletons. Germline CDR1 and CDR2: SQVTM and ANQGSEA. The CDR3 length is 13 residues. Trimming left V 5 bases short and J 6 bases short, with 16 bases between. In regard to this clonotype: The target antigen is unknown.

Alongside blood RNA obtained from unsorted whole blood, germline DNA was also extracted. This TCR came from a man aged 40-49 years with primary liver carcinoma and hepatitis B virus infection. The chain combines TRBV29-1 with TRBJ1-1; D is perhaps TRBD1 (5 bases). Sequenced input: peripheral blood. In DNA form, the CDR3 reads TGCAGCGTTCTCAGTCTGGGGGGGGCTGAAGCTTTCTTT. Protein sequence: CSVLSLGGAEAFF. The variable domain in full, with the rest retrieved from reference TRBV29-1 and TRBJ1-1, is SAVISQKPSRDICQRGTSLTIQCQVDSQVTMMFWYRQQPGQSLTLIATANQGSEATYESGFVIDKFPISRPNLTFSTLTVSNMSPEDSSIYLCSVLSLGGAEAFFGQGTRLTVV.